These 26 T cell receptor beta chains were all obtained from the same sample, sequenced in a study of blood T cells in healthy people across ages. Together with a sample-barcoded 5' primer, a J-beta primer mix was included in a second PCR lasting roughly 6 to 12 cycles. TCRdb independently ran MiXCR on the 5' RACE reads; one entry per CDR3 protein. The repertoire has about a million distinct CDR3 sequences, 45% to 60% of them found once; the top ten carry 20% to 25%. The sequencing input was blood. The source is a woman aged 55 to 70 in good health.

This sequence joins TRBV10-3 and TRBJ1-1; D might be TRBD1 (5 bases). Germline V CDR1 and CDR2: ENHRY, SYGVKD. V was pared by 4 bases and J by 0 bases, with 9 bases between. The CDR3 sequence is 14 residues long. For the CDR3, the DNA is TGTGCCATCAGTGGGGGGACCCTGAACACTGAAGCTTTCTTT. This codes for CAISGGTLNTEAFF.

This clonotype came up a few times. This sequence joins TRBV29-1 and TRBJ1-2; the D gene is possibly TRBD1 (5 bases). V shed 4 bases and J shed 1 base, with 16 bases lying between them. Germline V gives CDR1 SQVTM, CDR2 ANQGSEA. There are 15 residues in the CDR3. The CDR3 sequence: CSVGTGVPDNYGYTF. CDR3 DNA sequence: TGCAGCGTTGGGACGGGGGTCCCTGATAACTATGGCTACACCTTC.

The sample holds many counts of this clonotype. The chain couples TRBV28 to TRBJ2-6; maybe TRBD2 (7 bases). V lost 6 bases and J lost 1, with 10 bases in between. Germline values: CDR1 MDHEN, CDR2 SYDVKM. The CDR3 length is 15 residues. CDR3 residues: CASRKGGSGANVLTF. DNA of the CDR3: TGTGCCAGCAGAAAGGGGGGGTCTGGGGCCAACGTCCTGACTTTC.

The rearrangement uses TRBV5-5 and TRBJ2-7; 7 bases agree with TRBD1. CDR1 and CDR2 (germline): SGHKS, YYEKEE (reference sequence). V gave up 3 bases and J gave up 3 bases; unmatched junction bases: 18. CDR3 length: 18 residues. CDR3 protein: CASSSKTGLPTVSYEQYF. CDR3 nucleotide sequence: TGTGCCAGCAGCTCTAAGACAGGGCTCCCAACAGTGAGCTACGAGCAGTACTTC.

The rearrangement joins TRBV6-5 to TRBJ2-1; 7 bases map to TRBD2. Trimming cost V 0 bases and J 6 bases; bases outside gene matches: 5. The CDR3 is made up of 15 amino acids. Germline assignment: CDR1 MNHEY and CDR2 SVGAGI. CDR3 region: CASSYSAGVSNEQFF. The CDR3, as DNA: TGTGCCAGCAGTTACTCGGCGGGAGTTTCCAATGAGCAGTTCTTC.

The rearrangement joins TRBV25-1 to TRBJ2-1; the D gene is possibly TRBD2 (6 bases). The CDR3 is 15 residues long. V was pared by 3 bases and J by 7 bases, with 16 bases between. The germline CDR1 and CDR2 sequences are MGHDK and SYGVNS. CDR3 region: CASSEWGVPSNEQFF. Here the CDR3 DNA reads TGTGCCAGCAGTGAGTGGGGGGTACCCTCAAATGAGCAGTTCTTC.

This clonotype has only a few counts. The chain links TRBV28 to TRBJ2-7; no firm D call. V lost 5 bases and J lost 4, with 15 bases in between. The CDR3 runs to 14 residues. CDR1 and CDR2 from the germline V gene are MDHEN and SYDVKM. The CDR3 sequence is CASSSAPFQYEQYF. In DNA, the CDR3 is TGTGCCAGCAGTAGCGCTCCTTTCCAATACGAGCAGTACTTC.

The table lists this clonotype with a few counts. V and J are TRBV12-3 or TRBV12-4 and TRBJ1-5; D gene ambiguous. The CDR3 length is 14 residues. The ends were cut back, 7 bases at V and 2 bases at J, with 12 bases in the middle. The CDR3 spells CASNKWDGNQPQHF. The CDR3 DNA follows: TGTGCCAGCAATAAATGGGATGGCAATCAGCCCCAGCATTTT.

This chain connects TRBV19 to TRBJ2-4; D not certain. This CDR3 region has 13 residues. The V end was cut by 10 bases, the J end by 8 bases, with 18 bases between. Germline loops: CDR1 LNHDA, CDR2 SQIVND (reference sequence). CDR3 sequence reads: CATRSRPEHIQYF. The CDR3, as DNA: TGTGCCACCCGTTCCCGACCCGAACACATTCAGTACTTC.

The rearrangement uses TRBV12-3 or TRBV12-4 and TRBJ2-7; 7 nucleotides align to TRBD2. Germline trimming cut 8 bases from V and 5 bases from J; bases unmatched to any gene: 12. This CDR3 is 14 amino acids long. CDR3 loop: CASSRLERDDEQYF. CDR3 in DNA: TGTGCCAGCTCCCGTCTGGAGCGGGATGACGAGCAGTACTTC.

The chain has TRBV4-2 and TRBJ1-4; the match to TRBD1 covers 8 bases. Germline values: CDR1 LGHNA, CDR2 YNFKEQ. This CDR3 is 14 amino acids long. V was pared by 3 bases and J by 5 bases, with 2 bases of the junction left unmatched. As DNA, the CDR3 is TGTGCCAGCAGCCAGCGGACAGGGAATGAAAAACTGTTTTTT. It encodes CASSQRTGNEKLFF.

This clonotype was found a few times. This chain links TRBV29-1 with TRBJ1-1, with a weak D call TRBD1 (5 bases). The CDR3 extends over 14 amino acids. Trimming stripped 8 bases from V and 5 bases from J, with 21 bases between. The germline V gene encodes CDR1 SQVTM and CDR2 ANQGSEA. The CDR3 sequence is CSSTPQGVETEAFF. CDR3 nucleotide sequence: TGCAGCTCAACCCCGCAGGGAGTGGAGACTGAAGCTTTCTTT. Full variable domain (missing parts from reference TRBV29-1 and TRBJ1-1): SAVISQKPSRDICQRGTSLTIQCQVDSQVTMMFWYRQQPGQSLTLIATANQGSEATYESGFVIDKFPISRPNLTFSTLTVSNMSPEDSSIYLCSSTPQGVETEAFFGQGTRLTVV.

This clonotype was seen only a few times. The CDR3 DNA reads as TGTGCCAGCAGCCATGCTGGGGCCAACGTCCTGACTTTC. Its protein product is CASSHAGANVLTF. The chain carries TRBV3-1 and TRBJ2-6, with D hard to call. The CDR3 is made up of 13 amino acids. Trimming took off 3 bases at V and 2 bases at J, with 2 bases between the two ends. The germline CDR1 and CDR2 sequences are LGHDT and YNNKEL (reference sequence).

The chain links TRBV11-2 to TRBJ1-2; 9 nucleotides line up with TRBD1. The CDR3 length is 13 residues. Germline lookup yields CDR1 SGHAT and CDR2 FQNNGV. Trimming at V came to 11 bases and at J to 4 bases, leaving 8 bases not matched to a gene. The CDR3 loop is CAPQGQGSYGYTF. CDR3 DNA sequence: TGTGCCCCCCAGGGACAGGGAAGCTATGGCTACACCTTC.

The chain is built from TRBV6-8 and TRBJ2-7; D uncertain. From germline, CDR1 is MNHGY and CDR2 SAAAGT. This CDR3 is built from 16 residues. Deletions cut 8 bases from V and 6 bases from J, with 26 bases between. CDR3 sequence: CASWTPERQRRAEQYF. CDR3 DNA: TGTGCCAGCTGGACCCCCGAGCGCCAACGGCGTGCCGAGCAGTACTTC.

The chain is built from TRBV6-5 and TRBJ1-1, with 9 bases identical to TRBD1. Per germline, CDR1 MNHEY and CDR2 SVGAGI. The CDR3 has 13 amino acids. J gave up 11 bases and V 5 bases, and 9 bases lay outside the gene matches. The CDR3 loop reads CASSKGQGGAAFF. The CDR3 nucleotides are TGTGCCAGCAGTAAGGGACAGGGAGGCGCGGCTTTCTTT.

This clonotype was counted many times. The CDR3 coding sequence is TGCGCCAGCAGCTACACCCAAGAGACCCAGTACTTC. Its translation is CASSYTQETQYF. The rearrangement uses TRBV5-1 and TRBJ2-5; D gene uncertain. CDR3 length equals 12 residues. Per the germline V gene, CDR1 is SGHRS and CDR2 is YFSETQ. The ends were cut back, 3 bases at V and 1 base at J, with 4 bases in the middle.

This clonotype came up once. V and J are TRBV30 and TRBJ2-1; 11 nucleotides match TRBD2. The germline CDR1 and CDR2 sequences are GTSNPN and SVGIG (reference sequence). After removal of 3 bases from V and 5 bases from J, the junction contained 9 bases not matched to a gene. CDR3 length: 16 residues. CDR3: CAWRNRLAGFNNEQFF. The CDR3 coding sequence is TGTGCCTGGAGAAACAGACTAGCGGGATTCAACAATGAGCAGTTCTTC.

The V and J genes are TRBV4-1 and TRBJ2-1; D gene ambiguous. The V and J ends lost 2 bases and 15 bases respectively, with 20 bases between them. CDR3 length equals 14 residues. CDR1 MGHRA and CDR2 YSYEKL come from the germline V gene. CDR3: CASSQLSESPRVFF. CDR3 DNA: TGCGCCAGCAGCCAACTCAGCGAGAGCCCCCGGGTGTTCTTC.

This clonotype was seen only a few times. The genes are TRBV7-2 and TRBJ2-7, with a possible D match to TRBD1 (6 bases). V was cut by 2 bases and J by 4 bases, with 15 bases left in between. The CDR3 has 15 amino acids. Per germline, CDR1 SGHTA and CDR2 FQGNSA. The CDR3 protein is CASSLSFRTEYEQYF. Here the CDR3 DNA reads TGTGCCAGCAGCTTATCTTTCAGGACAGAGTACGAGCAGTACTTC.

The CDR3 protein is CAISPGTGAGDTQYF. In nucleotides, the CDR3 is TGTGCCATCAGCCCAGGGACAGGGGCGGGAGATACGCAGTATTTT. The genes are TRBV10-3 and TRBJ2-3, with 10 positions matching TRBD1. Trimming at V came to 6 bases and at J to 5 bases, leaving 8 bases not matched to a gene. Germline values: CDR1 ENHRY, CDR2 SYGVKD. The CDR3 loop spans 15 amino acids.

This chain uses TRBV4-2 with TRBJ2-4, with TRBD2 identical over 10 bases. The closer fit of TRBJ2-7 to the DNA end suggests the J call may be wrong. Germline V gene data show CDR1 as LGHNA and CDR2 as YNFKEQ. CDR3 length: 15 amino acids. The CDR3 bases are TGTGCCAGCTCCCATGGGACTAGCGTCTCCTACGAGCAGTACTTC. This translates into CASSHGTSVSYEQYF.

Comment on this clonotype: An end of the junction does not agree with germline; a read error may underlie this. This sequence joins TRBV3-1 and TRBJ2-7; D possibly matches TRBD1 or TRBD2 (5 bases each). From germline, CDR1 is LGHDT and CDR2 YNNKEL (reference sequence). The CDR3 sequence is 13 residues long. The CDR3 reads CASNQEARGRRYF. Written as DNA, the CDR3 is TGTGCCAGCAACCAAGAGGCCCGGGGACGACGGTACTTC.

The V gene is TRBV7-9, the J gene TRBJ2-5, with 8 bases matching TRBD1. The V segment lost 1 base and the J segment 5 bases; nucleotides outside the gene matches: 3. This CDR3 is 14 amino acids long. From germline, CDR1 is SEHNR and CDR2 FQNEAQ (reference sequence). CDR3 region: CASSLVDREETQYF. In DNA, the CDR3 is TGTGCCAGCAGCTTAGTGGACAGGGAGGAGACCCAGTACTTC.

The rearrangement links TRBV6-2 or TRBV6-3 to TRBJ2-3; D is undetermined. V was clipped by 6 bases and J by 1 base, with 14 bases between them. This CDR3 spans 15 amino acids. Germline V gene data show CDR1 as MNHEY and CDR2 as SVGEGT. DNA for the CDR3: TGTGCCAGCAGCCGCCCTTCCCTCGGCACAGATACGCAGTATTTT. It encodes CASSRPSLGTDTQYF.

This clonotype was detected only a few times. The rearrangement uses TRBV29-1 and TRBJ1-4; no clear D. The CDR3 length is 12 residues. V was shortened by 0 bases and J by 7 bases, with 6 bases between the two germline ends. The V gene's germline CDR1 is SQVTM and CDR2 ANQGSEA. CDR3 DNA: TGCAGCGTTGAAGATTGGGGTGAAAAACTGTTTTTT. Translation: CSVEDWGEKLFF.